This TCR beta chain was identified during a study of blood T cell repertoires in COVID-19 (TCRdb year 2020). Regarding the study in general: The collaborator samples originated in the United States, Italy and Spain and spanned the acute and convalescent phases of COVID-19. The prospective study material was composed of cDNA or gDNA derived from T cells, B-cell-depleted T cells, or PBMCs. The samples were drawn from the first 160 participants of the ongoing ImmuneRACE study and from 1,254 subjects provided by 6 global collaborators. The sample metadata nearly always contained a de-identified subject ID, COVID-19 status, age in years and sex. Where available, HLA class I and class II types were taken from metadata supplied by the sample provider and were not determined by assay-based typing. The repertoires were made available in a free public database intended to serve as a resource for research on the immune response to SARS-CoV-2. Deeply sampled blood TCRbeta repertoires from subjects exposed to, actively infected with, or recovered from COVID-19 were included in the dataset. Summary of the overall study and its limitations: The amount of clinical and demographic metadata varied by source and participant and was provided uncurated.

The immunoSEQ Assay, a bias-controlled multiplex PCR, was used to amplify TCRbeta CDR3 regions from genomic DNA. In the original analysis: Nucleated cell counts per sample were estimated from amplification of reference gene primers within the assay. Sequence reads were collapsed and filtered to measure the absolute abundance of every unique TCRbeta CDR3 rearrangement. For each sample, productive Simpson clonality was calculated as the square root of Simpson's diversity index over productive rearrangements. As stored in TCRdb, this immuneACCESS dataset retains in-frame rearrangements with V and J assigned. A fraction of the clones does not appear; measured against another copy, unresolved V genes explain less than half of the discrepancy, and the remainder lacks a known reason. V, J and clone size derive from that table, while D and trimming were established from the DNA sequence. Here the sample has about 190,000 clones; approximately 79% occur a single time. The ten biggest clones cover roughly 12% of the sample.

Whole blood was collected in K2EDTA tubes by collaborating institutions according to the institutions' own protocols. For TCRbeta analysis, collaborators shipped samples as frozen whole blood, isolated PBMCs, or DNA extracted from either of those sample types. CDR3 length: 14 amino acids, cysteine to phenylalanine. Only the CDR3 region is kept as DNA, spanning 42 bases read in frame from base 1. The germline V gene provides CDR1 LGHNT and CDR2 FRNRAP. V sheds 1 base and J sheds 2 bases, leaving 7 bases between their ends. For this clone: No cognate antigen has been identified for it. Per-base quality was not reported, and no clone a single base away is much larger than it.

This TCR came from a woman aged 45 to 65 with acute or convalescent COVID-19. The chain links TRBV12-5 with TRBJ2-3; a tentative D call is TRBD2 (5 bases match). Material: peripheral blood. The DNA is as follows: TGTGCTAGTGGTTTGGCGGGGATCACAGATACGCAGTATTTT. This sequence encodes CASGLAGITDTQYF. The variable domain in full, with residues beyond the CDR3 obtained from the reference TRBV12-5 and TRBJ2-3 genes, is DARVTQTPRHKVTEMGQEVTMRCQPILGHNTVFWYRQTMMQGLELLAYFRNRAPLDDSGMPKDRFSAEMPDATLATLKIQPSEPRDSAVYFCASGLAGITDTQYFGPGTRLTVL.